This T cell receptor (beta chain) was documented in a study of beta chain features in type 1 diabetes. The study reverse transcribed the entire isolated RNA, so it sequenced expressed TCRB transcripts. Reads from naive, central memory and regulatory T cell samples averaged about 3.3 million. Generated by immunoSEQ multiplex PCR, the TCRdb table keeps only in-frame clones and is missing some. This sample has about 370,000 clones, with 9.6% found just once. The V gene's germline CDR1 is SGHKS and CDR2 YYEKEE (reference sequence). Unmatched junction bases numbered 2, after V lost 3 bases and J lost 2 bases. The CDR3 has 14 residues. This clone was picked up a small number of times. Its antigen is currently unknown. Study observations and caveats: TCRB CDR3s were moderately but significantly shorter in Type 1 diabetes patients in all four CD4+ subsets.

This receptor was obtained from a man aged 30-40 years with type 1 diabetes. Material for sequencing was central memory CD4+ T cells from blood. The rearrangement uses TRBV5-5 and TRBJ2-5; 9 bases are shared with TRBD2. The CDR3: CASSWTSDQETQYF. The CDR3 DNA reads as TGTGCCAGCAGCTGGACTAGCGATCAAGAGACCCAGTACTTC.